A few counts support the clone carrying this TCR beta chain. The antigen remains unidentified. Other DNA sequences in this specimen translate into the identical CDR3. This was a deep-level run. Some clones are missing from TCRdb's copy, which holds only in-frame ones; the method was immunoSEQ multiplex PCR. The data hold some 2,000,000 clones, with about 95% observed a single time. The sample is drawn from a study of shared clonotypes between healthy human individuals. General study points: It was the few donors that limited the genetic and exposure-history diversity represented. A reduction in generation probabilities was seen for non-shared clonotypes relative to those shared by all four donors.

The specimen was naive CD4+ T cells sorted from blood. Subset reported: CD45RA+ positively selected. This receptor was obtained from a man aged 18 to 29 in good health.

The CDR3 region has the DNA TGTGCCAGCAGTTACAGGGATGAGCAGTTCTTC. The encoded protein is CASSYRDEQFF. V and J are TRBV6-6 and TRBJ2-1; no clear D gene. The CDR3 spans 11 residues. V lost 2 bases to trimming and J lost 8 bases, with 4 bases between them. Germline V CDR1 and CDR2: MNHNY, SVGAGI (reference sequence).